This T cell receptor (beta chain) was recovered during a study of T-cell reconstitution after alpha-beta-depleted transplantation in children. Study outcomes and limitations: Where alpha-beta T cells came from about two months after transplant was reportedly several hundred expanded graft clones. Recipient T cells and thymic progenitors that survived were the source of the high TCRbeta diversity seen at day 60 in some patients. Diversity and T-cell counts at one year after transplant derived mostly from new T cells.

A remark on this clonotype: Antigen unknown.

The CDR3 is 20 amino acids. The TCRbeta library incorporated unique molecular identifiers. Via MiXCR, TCRdb re-called the PCR reads, giving one row per CDR3 protein. The sample has about 290,000 distinct CDR3 sequences; around 9.1% are singletons. The clonotype comes from a boy in the first two years of life with acute myeloid leukemia, due to receive a stem cell transplant. This chain uses TRBV21-1 with TRBJ2-1; TRBD2 is the table's D call and was not checked against the DNA. TRBV21-1 is described as a pseudogene. Source: PBMCs, taken before TCRalphabeta/CD19-depleted stem cell transplant. In nucleotides, the CDR3 is TGTGCCAGCAGCAACATCCCCAGAAGTCCGGGACTAGCGGGCTTCAATGAGCAGTTCTTC. It codes for CASSNIPRSPGLAGFNEQFF.